This is a list of T cell receptor beta chains from one sample in a study of control samples from healthy donors and cancer patients. Here immunoSEQ multiplex PCR was the method, and the copy in TCRdb shows in-frame clones only, minus some. The sample has about 150,000 clones; approximately 93% are singletons. The sample was blood. The source of these receptors is a man aged 45-60 years in good health. The CDR3 runs from the conserved cysteine through the conserved F or W. D genes are given only for firm matches. Size tells how often a clone was seen (once, few, many) or the class of an expanded clone, and some rows leave it out.

j_gene | v_gene | abundance | d_gene | CDR3aa | CDR3nt
TRBJ2-1 | TRBV15 | NA | NA | CATSRGRPGDNEQFF | TGTGCCACCAGCAGAGGTCGCCCCGGGGACAATGAGCAGTTCTTC
TRBJ1-1 | TRBV18 | NA | NA | CASSPPQDTEAFF | TGTGCCAGCTCACCACCCCAGGACACTGAAGCTTTCTTT
TRBJ2-1 | TRBV7-9 | NA | NA | CASSPFNEQFF | TGTGCCAGCAGCCCCTTCAATGAGCAGTTCTTC
TRBJ1-5 | TRBV27 | NA | TRBD1 | CASSPPGQGRYDQPQHF | TGTGCCAGCAGTCCTCCGGGACAGGGACGGTATGATCAGCCCCAGCATTTT
TRBJ2-7 | TRBV4-1 | NA | TRBD1 | CASSQIKGQGGHEQYF | TGCGCCAGCAGCCAAATAAAGGGACAGGGGGGGCACGAGCAGTACTTC
TRBJ1-6 | TRBV27 | NA | NA | CASSPVMGGSAPLHF | TGTGCCAGCAGTCCCGTTATGGGGGGTAGCGCACCCCTCCACTTT
TRBJ2-3 | TRBV11-3 | NA | NA | CASSLGASTDTQYF | TGTGCCAGCAGCTTGGGGGCTAGTACAGATACGCAGTATTTT
TRBJ2-2 | TRBV3-1/TRBV3-2 | NA | TRBD1 | CASSQRDRGGELFF | TGTGCCAGCAGCCAACGGGACAGGGGCGGGGAGCTGTTTTTT
TRBJ1-5 | TRBV5-1 | once | NA | CASKVGALGNQPQHF | TGCGCCAGCAAAGTGGGGGCGTTGGGCAATCAGCCCCAGCATTTT
TRBJ1-1 | TRBV28 | NA | NA | CASSFSGVQTREAFF | TGTGCCAGCAGTTTCTCTGGAGTTCAAACTCGTGAAGCTTTCTTT
TRBJ1-1 | TRBV3-1/TRBV3-2 | NA | NA | CASSTPGRYEAFF | TGTGCCAGCAGCACCCCGGGACGCTATGAAGCTTTCTTT
TRBJ2-3 | TRBV27 | NA | NA | CASSLQLPTDTQYF | TGTGCCAGCAGTTTGCAGCTTCCAACAGATACGCAGTATTTT
TRBJ2-7 | TRBV4-1 | NA | TRBD1 | CASSQEGLRTGGQRDEQYF | TGCGCCAGCAGCCAAGAGGGGTTGAGGACAGGGGGCCAAAGGGACGAGCAGTACTTC
TRBJ2-5 | TRBV29-1 | NA | NA | CSVEDRAGQETQYF | TGCAGCGTTGAAGATCGGGCAGGACAAGAGACCCAGTACTTC
TRBJ2-7 | TRBV18 | once | NA | CASSPGQLLEQYF | TGTGCCAGCTCACCAGGACAGCTACTGGAGCAGTACTTC
TRBJ2-7 | TRBV7-9 | NA | NA | CASSSEGTAQFLSYEQYF | TGTGCCAGCAGCTCGGAGGGGACAGCTCAATTCCTCTCCTACGAGCAGTACTTC
TRBJ2-6 | TRBV3-1/TRBV3-2 | NA | NA | CASSLTGPGANVLTF | TGTGCCAGCAGCCTCACAGGGCCCGGGGCCAACGTCCTGACTTTC
TRBJ1-1 | TRBV6-1 | NA | NA | CASSEGGFWNTEAFF | TGTGCCAGCAGTGAAGGAGGGTTTTGGAACACTGAAGCTTTCTTT
TRBJ2-5 | TRBV10-2 | NA | TRBD1 | CASSDGTGAQETQYF | TGCGCCAGCAGTGATGGGACAGGGGCCCAAGAGACCCAGTACTTC
TRBJ1-1 | TRBV30 | NA | TRBD1 | CAWREQGENTEAFF | TGTGCCTGGAGAGAACAGGGGGAGAACACTGAAGCTTTCTTT
TRBJ2-1 | TRBV5-6 | NA | TRBD1 | CASSLPGTGSYNEQFF | TGTGCCAGCAGCTTGCCCGGGACAGGCTCCTACAATGAGCAGTTCTTC
TRBJ2-5 | TRBV18 | NA | NA | CASSPGTPPETQYF | TGTGCCAGCTCACCCGGGACTCCCCCCGAGACCCAGTACTTC
TRBJ2-1 | TRBV5-4 | NA | NA | CASSWAELRSEQFF | TGTGCCAGCAGCTGGGCAGAACTCCGGAGTGAGCAGTTCTTC
TRBJ2-1 | TRBV28 | NA | TRBD2 | CASSIRLAGLYNEQFF | TGTGCCAGCAGTATCCGACTAGCGGGCCTTTACAATGAGCAGTTCTTC
TRBJ1-2 | TRBV19 | once | NA | CASSQGTGGGGYTF | TGTGCCAGTAGTCAGGGGACGGGCGGTGGAGGCTACACCTTC
TRBJ2-3 | TRBV2 | NA | NA | CASSEGGWGTTDTQYF | TGTGCCAGCAGTGAAGGGGGCTGGGGTACCACAGATACGCAGTATTTT
TRBJ2-7 | TRBV5-1 | NA | NA | CASSGGPNYEQYF | TGCGCCAGCAGCGGCGGACCAAACTACGAGCAGTACTTC
TRBJ1-1 | TRBV5-4 | NA | NA | CASSLPGVNTEAFF | TGTGCCAGCAGCTTGCCGGGGGTGAACACTGAAGCTTTCTTT
TRBJ1-2 | TRBV3-1/TRBV3-2 | NA | TRBD1 | CASSRPGTGRLSTF | TGTGCCAGCAGCCGGCCCGGGACAGGGCGTCTCTCCACCTTC
TRBJ2-3 | TRBV4-2 | few | TRBD2 | CASSQGGGLGGGTQYF | TGTGCCAGCAGCCAAGGAGGAGGCTTGGGGGGAGGGACGCAGTATTTT